Listed below are T cell receptor beta chains from one sample, sequenced in a study of T cells in Graves' hyperthyroidism and ophthalmopathy. TCRdb processed the multiplex PCR reads anew with MiXCR; each CDR3 protein has one entry. This table has roughly 300,000 distinct CDR3 sequences, under 30% appearing once. Source material: blood. The receptors derive from a man aged 35 to 55 with Graves' hyperthyroidism that later progressed to Graves' ophthalmopathy. Each CDR3 is given with its conserved first and last residue. A D gene is named only where the DNA matches it firmly. Where a row states a size, it is once, few, many or the class of an expanded clone; other rows omit it.

abundance | d_gene | j_gene | v_gene | CDR3nt | CDR3aa
few | . | TRBJ2-7 | TRBV12-3/TRBV12-4 | TGTGCCAGCAGTTTAAGAGGGCTTGGGATGGGGGAGCAGTACTTC | CASSLRGLGMGEQYF
many | TRBD1 | TRBJ2-7 | TRBV4-1 | TGCGCCAGCAGCCAAGGGACAGGACCCTACGAGCAGTACTTC | CASSQGTGPYEQYF
. | . | TRBJ1-2 | TRBV28 | TGTGCCAGCACCCCTGGGCGAGGTTCCTATGGCTACACCTTC | CASTPGRGSYGYTF
few | . | TRBJ2-6 | TRBV10-3 | TGTGCCGCCACCGAGGGGGGTCTTGGGGCCAACGTCCTGACTTTC | CAATEGGLGANVLTF
. | TRBD1 | TRBJ2-7 | TRBV29-1 | TGCAGCGGGGACAGGGGCATTTCCTACGAGCAGTACTTC | CSGDRGISYEQYF
many | TRBD1 | TRBJ1-5 | TRBV19 | TGTGCCAGTGACCCGGACAGGGGAAGCAATCAGCCCCAGCATTTT | CASDPDRGSNQPQHF
many | TRBD1 | TRBJ1-2 | TRBV7-1 | TGTGCCAGCAGCTCCCCGGGACAGGGGGCGCGACTTAATTCTAACTATGGCTACACCTTC | CASSSPGQGARLNSNYGYTF
many | . | TRBJ2-7 | TRBV18 | TGTGCCAGCTCTCCACCTGCAGAAACCTACGAGCAGTACTTC | CASSPPAETYEQYF
many | . | TRBJ1-3 | TRBV11-2 | TGTGCCAGCAGTCCAAACTTCTCTGGAAACACCATATATTTT | CASSPNFSGNTIYF
many | . | TRBJ1-1 | TRBV4-1 | TGCGCCAGCAGCCTCCCCCAGGGGCGAAACACTGAAGCTTTCTTT | CASSLPQGRNTEAFF